The 20 T cell receptor beta chains reported below all come from one sample, sequenced in a study of OX40 agonist ivuxolimab in advanced cancers. Generated by immunoSEQ multiplex PCR, the TCRdb table keeps only in-frame clones and is missing some. The sample carries 120,000 or so clones, roughly 89% recorded once. Sequenced material: CD4+ or CD8+ T cells sorted from blood, taken in a trial of the OX40 agonist ivuxolimab. These receptors originate from an adult with an advanced solid tumor such as melanoma, head and neck, liver or kidney cancer.

This chain joins TRBV6-5 and TRBJ1-1; D remains unclear. V dropped 0 bases and J dropped 1 base, with 3 bases sitting between them. CDR1 is MNHEY, CDR2 SVGAGI, per germline. This CDR3 has 13 amino acids. CDR3 sequence: CASSYSWNTEAFF. CDR3 coding DNA: TGTGCCAGCAGTTACTCGTGGAACACTGAAGCTTTCTTT.

The CDR3 coding sequence is TGTGCCACCAGCAAAACTAGCGCAGTTTCCTACAATGAGCAGTTCTTC. As protein: CATSKTSAVSYNEQFF. The chain uses TRBV15 and TRBJ2-1; the match to TRBD2 covers 7 bases. CDR1 LNHNV and CDR2 YYDKDF come from the germline V gene (reference sequence). V lost 4 bases to trimming and J lost 1 base; unmatched junction nucleotides: 7. The CDR3 spans 16 residues.

This clone was recorded once. V and J are TRBV30 and TRBJ1-3; D is undetermined. Germline CDR1 is GTSNPN and CDR2 is SVGIG (reference sequence). V was clipped by 0 bases and J by 0 bases, with 6 bases between them. There are 14 residues in the CDR3. CDR3 loop: CAWSVTRSGNTIYF. The CDR3 DNA reads as TGTGCCTGGAGTGTCACCCGCTCTGGAAACACCATATATTTT.

The chain joins TRBV7-2 to TRBJ1-3; D gene ambiguous. Germline values: CDR1 SGHTA, CDR2 FQGNSA. The CDR3 length is 15 residues. The V and J ends lost 1 base and 0 bases respectively, with 7 bases between them. For the CDR3, the DNA is TGTGCCAGCAGCTTAGGGATGAGCTCTGGAAACACCATATATTTT. Residues: CASSLGMSSGNTIYF.

V gene TRBV4-3 combines with J gene TRBJ1-5, with TRBD1 matching 9 bases. This CDR3 has 15 amino acids. Germline CDR1 and CDR2: LGHNA and YSLEER. V was clipped by 2 bases and J by 6 bases; unmatched bases: 5. The CDR3 region is CASSQPGQGFQPQHF. The CDR3 DNA is TGCGCCAGCAGCCAACCGGGACAGGGCTTTCAGCCCCAGCATTTT.

This clone was observed a few times. The chain couples TRBV28 to TRBJ1-2; TRBD1 aligns across 10 bases. The CDR3 totals 14 residues. CDR1 MDHEN and CDR2 SYDVKM come from the germline V gene. The V gene end was trimmed by 6 bases and the J gene end by 6 bases; junction bases not matched to a gene: 7. DNA for the CDR3: TGTGCCAGCAGGATCACGGACAGGGGGAATGGCTACACCTTC. Translated: CASRITDRGNGYTF.

The V and J genes are TRBV6-1 and TRBJ1-2, with D possibly being TRBD1 (5 bases). The germline V and J ends were trimmed by 6 bases and 8 bases, with 13 bases remaining between them. The CDR3 is 12 residues long. Germline V CDR1 and CDR2: MNHNS, SASEGT. The chain's CDR3 is CASRGTRSGYTF. In nucleotides, the CDR3 is TGTGCCAGCAGGGGGACGAGGAGCGGCTACACCTTC.

The chain carries TRBV6-5 and TRBJ1-6; D possibly corresponds to TRBD1 (5 bases). Germline V gene lookup returns CDR1 MNHEY and CDR2 SVGAGI. The CDR3 is made up of 13 amino acids. Deletions cut 5 bases from V and 11 bases from J, with 13 bases between. The CDR3 nucleotides are TGTGCCAGCAGTAGTCCAGGGAATACACCCCTCCACTTT. This translates into CASSSPGNTPLHF.

This clone was seen a single time. The chain couples TRBV11-2 to TRBJ2-1; D is ambiguous. Germline assignment: CDR1 SGHAT and CDR2 FQNNGV. This CDR3 comprises 14 residues. V lost 4 bases and J lost 0, with 7 bases in between. CDR3 DNA sequence: TGTGCCAGCAGCTCCATCAGCTCCTACAATGAGCAGTTCTTC. Its translation: CASSSISSYNEQFF.

The rearrangement links TRBV5-1 to TRBJ2-1; D perhaps matches TRBD2 (6 bases). The CDR3 totals 15 residues. Trimming removed 0 bases from V and 2 bases from J, with 9 bases in between. CDR1 SGHRS and CDR2 YFSETQ come from the germline V gene. The CDR3 is CASSLGVAAYNEQFF. CDR3 in DNA: TGCGCCAGCAGCTTGGGGGTAGCGGCCTACAATGAGCAGTTCTTC.

This chain joins TRBV6-6 and TRBJ2-7; 7 nucleotides line up with TRBD1. There are 14 residues in the CDR3. Germline CDR1 is MNHNY and CDR2 is SVGAGI (reference sequence). With V trimmed by 6 bases and J by 4 bases, 9 bases remained unmatched. CDR3 region: CASSPDRVGYEQYF. DNA for the CDR3: TGTGCCAGCAGCCCCGACAGGGTAGGGTACGAGCAGTACTTC.

The V gene is TRBV7-9, the J gene TRBJ2-1, with 8 bases that match TRBD1. This CDR3 comprises 18 residues. With 0 bases clipped from V and 9 bases from J, the junction kept 16 bases outside the gene matches. Germline CDR1 SEHNR, CDR2 FQNEAQ (reference sequence). In nucleotides, the CDR3 is TGTGCCAGCAGCTTAGCATTGGGGCAGGGGGCCTCCCCCGGTGAGCAGTTCTTC. Translating it yields CASSLALGQGASPGEQFF.

This chain links TRBV30 with TRBJ1-2; 7 bases agree with TRBD1. Germline CDR1 GTSNPN, CDR2 SVGIG (reference sequence). V was clipped by 0 bases and J by 2 bases; unmatched bases: 18. The CDR3 length is 19 residues. CDR3 sequence reads: CAWSVREEGALPKNYGYTF. CDR3 nucleotides: TGTGCCTGGAGTGTTCGTGAAGAGGGGGCACTGCCCAAGAACTATGGCTACACCTTC.

The V call is TRBV6-9, the J call TRBJ1-1, with 8 nucleotides matching TRBD1. From germline, CDR1 is MNHGY and CDR2 SVAAGI. Trimming removed 6 bases from V and 4 bases from J; junction bases left unmatched: 10. The CDR3 is 15 residues long. CDR3 in amino acids: CASRGKTGDRTEAFF. DNA for the CDR3: TGTGCCAGCAGGGGAAAGACAGGGGATCGCACTGAAGCTTTCTTT.

The genes are TRBV6-4 and TRBJ2-1; D is possibly TRBD1 (6 bases). This CDR3 is built from 15 residues. Trimming removed 6 bases at V and 2 bases at J, with 14 bases between. Germline assignment: CDR1 MRHNA and CDR2 SNTAGT. CDR3 in amino acids: CASSTGTSPYNEQFF. The DNA for the CDR3 is TGTGCCAGCAGCACCGGGACAAGTCCCTACAATGAGCAGTTCTTC.

This clone was detected only once. The chain joins TRBV28 to TRBJ1-5; no clear D gene. Germline CDR1 reads MDHEN; CDR2 reads SYDVKM. Deletions cut 11 bases from V and 7 bases from J, with 18 bases between. This CDR3 is 13 amino acids long. CDR3 in amino acids: CASGSGGRQPQHF. DNA for the CDR3: TGTGCCTCGGGTTCGGGAGGTCGGCAGCCCCAGCATTTT.

This sequence joins TRBV7-3 and TRBJ2-5, with D possibly called TRBD1 or TRBD2 (5 bases each). V lost 0 bases to trimming and J lost 9 bases, with 11 bases between them. Per germline, CDR1 SGHTA and CDR2 FQGTGA. This CDR3 is built from 13 residues. CDR3 bases: TGTGCCAGCAGCTTAACGTACCGGGACGCCCAGTACTTC. This translates into CASSLTYRDAQYF. Together with reference TRBV7-3 and TRBJ2-5, the CDR3 gives the full variable domain: GAGVSQTPSNKVTEKGKYVELRCDPISGHTALYWYRQSLGQGPEFLIYFQGTGAADDSGLPNDRFFAVRPEGSVSTLKIQRTERGDSAVYLCASSLTYRDAQYFGPGTRLLVL.

The chain links TRBV28 to TRBJ1-2, with D possibly TRBD1 on 6 matching bases. CDR3 size: 14 residues. Trimming took off 4 bases at V and 2 bases at J, with 11 bases between the two ends. In germline, CDR1 is MDHEN, CDR2 SYDVKM. CDR3 sequence: CASSSAQGNYGYTF. For the CDR3, the DNA is TGTGCCAGCAGTTCAGCACAGGGAAACTATGGCTACACCTTC.

V usage is TRBV7-9 and J usage is TRBJ2-1; weak D call: TRBD2 (6 bases). Germline assignment: CDR1 SEHNR and CDR2 FQNEAQ (reference sequence). CDR3 length: 13 residues. Trimming removed 5 bases at V and 8 bases at J, with 13 bases between. The CDR3 protein is CASSRGAGDEQFF. CDR3 bases: TGTGCCAGCAGCCGCGGGGCAGGCGATGAGCAGTTCTTC.

The chain is built from TRBV6-6 and TRBJ2-5; D may be TRBD1 (5 bases). CDR3 length: 12 amino acids. Per the germline V gene, CDR1 is MNHNY and CDR2 is SVGAGI (reference sequence). V lost 6 bases, J lost 5 bases, and 10 bases lay in between. The chain's CDR3 is CASRGHGETQYF. CDR3 nucleotides: TGTGCCAGCAGGGGGCATGGGGAGACCCAGTACTTC.